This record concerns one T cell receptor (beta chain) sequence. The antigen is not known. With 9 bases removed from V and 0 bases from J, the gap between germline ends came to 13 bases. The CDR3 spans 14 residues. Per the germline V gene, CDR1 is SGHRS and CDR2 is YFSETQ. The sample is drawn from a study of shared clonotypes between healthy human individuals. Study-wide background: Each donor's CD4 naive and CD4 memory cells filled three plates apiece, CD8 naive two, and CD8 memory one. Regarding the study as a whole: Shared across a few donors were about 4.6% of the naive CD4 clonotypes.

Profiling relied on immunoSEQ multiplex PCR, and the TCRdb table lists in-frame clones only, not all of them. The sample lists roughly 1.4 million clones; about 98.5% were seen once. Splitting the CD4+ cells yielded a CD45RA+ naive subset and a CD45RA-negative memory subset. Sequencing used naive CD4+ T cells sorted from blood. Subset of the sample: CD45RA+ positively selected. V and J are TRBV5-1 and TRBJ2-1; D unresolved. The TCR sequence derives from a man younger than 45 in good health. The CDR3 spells CATPAHSSYNEQFF. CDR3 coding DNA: TGCGCCACCCCGGCACATAGCTCCTACAATGAGCAGTTCTTC.